This T cell receptor beta chain was recovered during a study of T cell responses to AZD1222 COVID-19 vaccine. Findings and caveats of the study: The CD4 TCRs associated with vaccination extended across spike and predominated at 160-218 and 743-854. Possibly, clonal diversity was underestimated; donors were largely white British and included more females. Unmutated regions of variants are reportedly targeted by nearly half of spike-specific TCRs.

About this clone: Antigen unknown.

Sequencing was performed with immunoSEQ multiplex PCR; in TCRdb, only in-frame clones are kept and a portion is missing. The data show about 94,000 clones, more than 75% seen once. Second-dose schedules of about 4 or about 12 weeks were combined. CDR1 and CDR2 (germline): SGHNT, YENEEA. With 3 bases removed from V and 7 bases from J, the gap between germline ends came to 9 bases. There are 12 residues in the CDR3. This rearrangement joins TRBV11-3 to TRBJ1-1; D is ambiguous. The material sequenced was peripheral blood, taken 28 days after the second AZD1222 dose. The receptor was isolated from an adult who received the AZD1222 COVID-19 vaccine. The CDR3 coding sequence is TGTGCCAGCAGCTTGAGGACCCATGAAGCTTTCTTT. As protein: CASSLRTHEAFF.